The clone carrying this T cell receptor beta chain was observed a few times. Its antigen is currently unknown. Antigen-specific CD4+ T cell clonotypes were called by their expansion after viral peptide-pool culture in ViraFEST. CD4+ T cells were isolated after approximately 10 days of culture. All participants had two doses of either the BNT162b2 or mRNA-1273 vaccine. IL-2 medium supplanted half the medium on days 3 and 7. Method: immunoSEQ multiplex PCR; TCRdb's copy keeps in-frame clones and lacks some. The table records more than 15,000 clones, around 64% of them present only once. The record originates from a study of vaccination effects on CD4 cells after COVID-19. The TCR sequence derives from a human donor who received a COVID-19 vaccine. The specimen comprised CD4+ T cells from PBMCs cultured with SARS-CoV-2 spike peptides, sampled after COVID-19 vaccination.

CDR3 sequence (DNA): TGTGCCAGCAGCCCTGGGACTAGCGGGTGGGAGACCCAGTACTTC. This gives the protein CASSPGTSGWETQYF. The chain has TRBV5-4 and TRBJ2-5; 12 bases agree with TRBD2. Germline CDR1 reads SGHNT; CDR2 reads YYREEE (reference sequence). V shed 4 bases and J 5 bases; nucleotides not matched to a gene: 6. The CDR3 sequence is 15 residues long.